These 7 T cell receptor beta chains were all obtained from the same sample, sequenced in a study of T cell changes during pregnancy in multiple sclerosis. TCRdb keeps only in-frame clones here, not all; method: immunoSEQ multiplex PCR. Of 45,000 to 60,000 clones detected, around nine tenths appear once; the ten largest clones hold about 0.61%. The sample was CD4+ T cells from peripheral blood mononuclear cells, taken after pregnancy. The source is a female donor in good health, enrolled as a control in a pregnancy study.

V usage is TRBV30 and J usage is TRBJ1-2; no definite D call. V dropped 0 bases and J dropped 6 bases, with 8 bases sitting between them. Germline values: CDR1 GTSNPN, CDR2 SVGIG (reference sequence). This CDR3 is built from 12 residues. As DNA, the CDR3 is TGTGCCTGGAGTGTTTCCGGGGATGGCTACACCTTC. Translating gives CAWSVSGDGYTF.

The V and J genes are TRBV27 and TRBJ1-6; D is unclear. V dropped 2 bases and J dropped 9 bases, with 5 bases sitting between them. This CDR3 spans 12 amino acids. Germline CDR1 and CDR2: MNHEY and SMNVEV (reference sequence). The CDR3 spells CASSLRGSPLHF. CDR3 DNA sequence: TGTGCCAGCAGTTTAAGAGGTTCACCCCTCCACTTT.

The V call is TRBV10-3, the J call TRBJ1-4, with 9 bases that match TRBD1. The germline V gene has CDR1 ENHRY and CDR2 SYGVKD. Trimming cost V 3 bases and J 7 bases; bases outside gene matches: 3. The CDR3 is 14 residues long. CDR3 nucleotide sequence: TGTGCCATCAGTGAACAGGGGGCTGGTGAAAAACTGTTTTTT. Protein sequence: CAISEQGAGEKLFF.

This chain uses TRBV11-2 with TRBJ2-1; 11 nucleotides align to TRBD2. The CDR3 consists of 19 residues. The germline V gene has CDR1 SGHAT and CDR2 FQNNGV. Trimming cost V 6 bases and J 5 bases; bases outside gene matches: 18. The CDR3 region has the DNA TGTGCCAGCAGTTCTCTATTTACCTTCGGGACTAGCGGAGACAATGAGCAGTTCTTC. Protein product: CASSSLFTFGTSGDNEQFF.

The chain combines TRBV13 with TRBJ1-4; a weak D match, TRBD1 (5 bases). The germline gives CDR1 PRHDT, CDR2 FYEKMQ (reference sequence). The V end was cut by 5 bases, the J end by 1 base, with 5 bases between. The CDR3 consists of 13 residues. CDR3 sequence reads: CASSDRTNEKLFF. CDR3 nucleotides: TGTGCCAGCAGCGACAGAACTAATGAAAAACTGTTTTTT.

The V call is TRBV2, the J call TRBJ2-7; tentatively, D is TRBD1 (6 bases). The CDR3 length is 14 residues. V dropped 7 bases and J dropped 1 base, with 14 bases sitting between them. Germline CDR1 reads SNHLY; CDR2 reads FYNNEI. The CDR3 loop reads CASKGQGRSYEQYF. The CDR3 DNA sequence: TGTGCCAGCAAGGGGCAGGGGCGATCCTACGAGCAGTACTTC.

There are a few counts of this clone. This chain joins TRBV2 and TRBJ2-7, with 7 positions matching TRBD2. In germline, CDR1 is SNHLY, CDR2 FYNNEI. Unmatched junction bases numbered 1, after V lost 5 bases and J lost 3 bases. The CDR3 has 12 residues. This CDR3 reads CASSTGGYEQYF. The CDR3 nucleotides read TGTGCCAGCAGTACGGGGGGCTACGAGCAGTACTTC.